Presented here are 26 T cell receptor beta chains from one specimen sequenced in a study of cytomegalovirus exposure and HLA in healthy donors. Use of 60 Vbeta and 13 Jbeta primers characterized the PCR. Only in-frame clones appear in the TCRdb table, and some are missing; sequencing was by immunoSEQ multiplex PCR. In total, the table holds about 40,000 clones. The sample taken for sequencing was PBMCs. These receptor sequences come from a man aged 30 to 45 in good health and CMV-seronegative.

The chain joins TRBV6-5 to TRBJ2-5; TRBD1 might be the D (6 bases). Gene TRBJ2-7 matches the end of the DNA better, so the J call may be wrong. Germline CDR1 MNHEY, CDR2 SVGAGI. This CDR3 has 15 residues. In DNA form, the CDR3 reads TGTGCCAGCAGCCAGACAGGCTCAGGACGTTACGAGCAGTACTTC. Protein sequence: CASSQTGSGRYEQYF.

V usage is TRBV10-2 and J usage is TRBJ2-7; 8 nucleotides align to TRBD2. This CDR3 comprises 15 residues. The germline V gene has CDR1 WSHSY and CDR2 SAAADI. Trimming cost V 6 bases and J 0 bases; bases outside gene matches: 7. The CDR3: CASRPGGGYSYEQYF. CDR3 coding DNA: TGCGCCAGCAGGCCGGGGGGGGGATACTCCTACGAGCAGTACTTC.

This rearrangement joins TRBV9 to TRBJ2-2; TRBD1 matches 9 bases. CDR1 is SGDLS and CDR2 is YYNGEE in the germline V gene. J was trimmed by 5 bases and V by 3 bases; bases with no gene match: 11. The CDR3 contains 17 residues. This CDR3 is CASSAKQGAAGTGELFF. CDR3 nucleotide sequence: TGTGCCAGCAGCGCCAAACAGGGGGCAGCAGGAACCGGGGAGCTGTTTTTT.

This sequence joins TRBV15 and TRBJ1-4; D is ambiguous. Deletions cut 5 bases from V and 4 bases from J, with 11 bases between. The CDR3 runs to 14 residues. CDR1 LNHNV and CDR2 YYDKDF come from the germline V gene (reference sequence). The CDR3 DNA reads as TGTGCCACCAGCGAGCCTCAGGTTAATGAAAAACTGTTTTTT. It is translated as CATSEPQVNEKLFF.

V usage is TRBV19 and J usage is TRBJ1-2, with 7 bases that match TRBD1. The CDR3 consists of 16 residues. V was clipped by 3 bases and J by 3 bases; unmatched bases: 10. Germline V CDR1 and CDR2: LNHDA, SQIVND (reference sequence). The DNA of the CDR3 is TGTGCCAGTAGTATTTATTTAGGGGGCGCTGACTATGGCTACACCTTC. The encoded protein is CASSIYLGGADYGYTF.

The genes are TRBV2 and TRBJ1-2, with TRBD1 matching over 9 bases. This CDR3 region has 14 residues. Per germline, CDR1 SNHLY and CDR2 FYNNEI. The V gene end was trimmed by 6 bases and the J gene end by 6 bases; junction bases not matched to a gene: 8. CDR3 sequence reads: CASREGQGANGYTF. DNA of the CDR3: TGTGCCAGCAGAGAGGGACAGGGCGCTAATGGCTACACCTTC. The whole variable domain, filled in from reference TRBV2 and TRBJ1-2, reads EPEVTQTPSHQVTQMGQEVILRCVPISNHLYFYWYRQILGQKVEFLVSFYNNEISEKSEIFDDQFSVERPDGSNFTLKIRSTKLEDSAMYFCASREGQGANGYTFGSGTRLTVV.

The rearrangement joins TRBV5-1 to TRBJ2-7, with 7 bases lining up with TRBD1. Germline assignment: CDR1 SGHRS and CDR2 YFSETQ. The V segment lost 3 bases and the J segment 7 bases; nucleotides outside the gene matches: 16. CDR3 size: 16 residues. CDR3 sequence (DNA): TGCGCCAGCAGCTGGAGAGACACCCGACAGGGTGGTGAGCAGTACTTC. This translates into CASSWRDTRQGGEQYF.

This chain links TRBV19 with TRBJ1-6; unclear D gene. CDR3 length: 17 residues. Germline CDR1 and CDR2: LNHDA and SQIVND (reference sequence). Trimming shortened V by 3 bases and J by 1 base, and 13 bases separated the two germline ends. The CDR3 loop is CASSIAGMSSYNSPLHF. CDR3 nucleotides: TGTGCCAGTAGTATCGCGGGTATGAGTTCCTATAATTCACCCCTCCACTTT.

The chain recombines TRBV29-1 with TRBJ1-2, with TRBD1 matching 8 bases. The CDR3 runs 13 residues. The germline V gene has CDR1 SQVTM and CDR2 ANQGSEA. The ends lost 3 bases at V and 4 bases at J; junction bases unmatched: 4. The CDR3 DNA reads TGCAGCGTTGACCTCCAGGGGGCCTATGGCTACACCTTC. Translating it yields CSVDLQGAYGYTF.

This chain links TRBV9 with TRBJ1-4; D gene ambiguous. This CDR3 contains 15 residues. V was clipped by 0 bases and J by 2 bases, with 8 bases between them. Per the germline V gene, CDR1 is SGDLS and CDR2 is YYNGEE. CDR3 residues: CASSVGSGTNEKLFF. CDR3 DNA sequence: TGTGCCAGCAGCGTAGGTAGTGGTACTAATGAAAAACTGTTTTTT.

The chain combines TRBV5-1 with TRBJ1-5, with no clear D. Germline V gives CDR1 SGHRS, CDR2 YFSETQ. The V and J ends lost 0 bases and 4 bases respectively, with 5 bases between them. The CDR3 sequence is 13 residues long. The CDR3: CASSLAENQPQHF. The CDR3 bases are TGCGCCAGCAGCTTGGCGGAGAATCAGCCCCAGCATTTT.

The rearrangement links TRBV11-3 to TRBJ2-1; TRBD1 matches at 11 bases. The CDR3 length is 12 residues. The junction had 6 bases not matched to a gene; V was cut back by 5 bases and J by 15 bases. The germline V gene has CDR1 SGHNT and CDR2 YENEEA. The CDR3: CASSPGQGATFF. The CDR3 coding sequence is TGTGCCAGCAGCCCCGGACAGGGGGCGACGTTCTTC.

The chain carries TRBV25-1 and TRBJ1-3, with TRBD1 matching 7 bases. CDR1 MGHDK and CDR2 SYGVNS come from the germline V gene. This CDR3 comprises 15 residues. J lost 0 bases, V lost 7 bases, and 6 bases had no gene match. The DNA of the CDR3 is TGTGCCAGCACCCGGGACAGTTTCTCTGGAAACACCATATATTTT. This encodes CASTRDSFSGNTIYF.

The genes are TRBV6-6 and TRBJ1-3; D may be TRBD1 (5 bases). This CDR3 is built from 15 residues. V lost 2 bases and J 3 bases, leaving 11 bases between the germline ends. The germline CDR1 and CDR2 sequences are MNHNY and SVGAGI (reference sequence). The CDR3 DNA sequence: TGTGCCAGCAGTTACCGAGACAGACTTGGAAACACCATATATTTT. Protein: CASSYRDRLGNTIYF.

The rearrangement joins TRBV29-1 to TRBJ1-1; D gene unclear. V was pared by 1 base and J by 1 base, with 4 bases between. The germline gives CDR1 SQVTM, CDR2 ANQGSEA. The CDR3 is 12 amino acids. The CDR3 loop is CSVEGQNTEAFF. CDR3 sequence (DNA): TGCAGCGTTGAAGGTCAGAACACTGAAGCTTTCTTT.

The chain combines TRBV21-1 with TRBJ2-1; TRBD2, the table's D call, lacks a check against the DNA. TRBV21-1 corresponds to a pseudogene. The CDR3 loop spans 17 amino acids. The CDR3 here is CASSPGPSGMAYNEQFF. The CDR3 DNA follows: TGTGCCAGCAGCCCGGGGCCTAGCGGGATGGCCTACAATGAGCAGTTCTTC.

V gene TRBV4-3 combines with J gene TRBJ1-2, with no clear D. The CDR3 spans 13 residues. Trimming left V 4 bases short and J 3 bases short, with 9 bases between. The germline V gene encodes CDR1 LGHNA and CDR2 YSLEER. This chain's CDR3 is CASSPRQDYGYTF. CDR3 nucleotide sequence: TGCGCCAGCAGCCCACGACAAGACTATGGCTACACCTTC.

The rearrangement joins TRBV6-1 to TRBJ1-2; 11 bases align to TRBD1. The CDR3 is 16 residues long. Trimming removed 3 bases from V and 5 bases from J; junction bases left unmatched: 8. Per the germline V gene, CDR1 is MNHNS and CDR2 is SASEGT. CDR3 sequence reads: CASSENSGQGGYGYTF. CDR3 nucleotides: TGTGCCAGCAGTGAGAACTCGGGACAGGGGGGGTATGGCTACACCTTC.

The chain employs TRBV7-2 and TRBJ2-7; 12 bases fit TRBD1. V shed 11 bases and J 7 bases; nucleotides not matched to a gene: 12. Germline CDR1 is SGHTA and CDR2 is FQGNSA. The CDR3 totals 14 residues. The CDR3 nucleotides read TGTGCCTGCTCCGGGGGGACAGGGGGCTTGGAGCAGTACTTC. It yields the protein CACSGGTGGLEQYF.

V usage is TRBV7-9 and J usage is TRBJ2-1, with D tentatively TRBD1 (5 bases). Per the germline V gene, CDR1 is SEHNR and CDR2 is FQNEAQ (reference sequence). The CDR3 spans 14 residues. V gave up 5 bases and J gave up 5 bases, with 13 bases separating them. The DNA of the CDR3 is TGTGCCAGCAGCCTTGACTGGGGCGACAATGAGCAGTTCTTC. Protein: CASSLDWGDNEQFF.

The chain joins TRBV6-1 to TRBJ2-1; 9 bases align to TRBD1. Trimming removed 6 bases from V and 9 bases from J; junction bases left unmatched: 3. The CDR3 contains 12 residues. The germline gives CDR1 MNHNS, CDR2 SASEGT. The CDR3 bases are TGTGCCAGCAGCAAGACAGGGGGTGAGCAGTTCTTC. Its protein is CASSKTGGEQFF.

The chain carries TRBV5-6 and TRBJ2-5; TRBD1 aligns across 8 bases. The CDR3 is 14 amino acids. Germline assignment: CDR1 SGHDT and CDR2 YYEEEE. V was clipped by 0 bases and J by 3 bases; unmatched bases: 1. The CDR3 DNA is TGTGCCAGCAGCTTGGGGACAGGGAAAGAGACCCAGTACTTC. Protein product: CASSLGTGKETQYF. Supplemented by reference TRBV5-6 and TRBJ2-5, the full variable domain reads DAGVTQSPTHLIKTRGQQVTLRCSPKSGHDTVSWYQQALGQGPQFIFQYYEEEERQRGNFPDRFSGHQFPNYSSELNVNALLLGDSALYLCASSLGTGKETQYFGPGTRLLVL.

The CDR3 coding sequence is TGTGCCAGCAGCTTAGAACTAGCGGGAAAAGGCGAGCAGTACTTC. Amino acid sequence: CASSLELAGKGEQYF. The J gene is TRBJ2-7, the V gene TRBV7-9; 10 bases line up with TRBD2. From germline, CDR1 is SEHNR and CDR2 FQNEAQ (reference sequence). The junction had 6 bases not matched to a gene; V was cut back by 1 base and J by 6 bases. This CDR3 contains 15 residues.

The chain uses TRBV5-5 and TRBJ2-7, with TRBD1 matching 7 bases. The CDR3 contains 14 residues. After removal of 2 bases from V and 2 bases from J, the junction contained 4 bases not matched to a gene. The germline CDR1 and CDR2 sequences are SGHKS and YYEKEE (reference sequence). In DNA form, the CDR3 reads TGTGCCAGCAGCTTTGTCCAGGGGGCCTACGAGCAGTACTTC. Its translation: CASSFVQGAYEQYF.

The gene calls are TRBV19 and TRBJ1-2; 7 nucleotides agree with TRBD1. V shed 10 bases and J 5 bases; nucleotides not matched to a gene: 10. The CDR3 extends over 13 amino acids. Germline V gene data show CDR1 as LNHDA and CDR2 as SQIVND (reference sequence). The CDR3, as DNA: TGTGCCACCCAAGACAGGGCGAATTATGGCTACACCTTC. This encodes CATQDRANYGYTF. The variable domain in full, completed from reference TRBV19 and TRBJ1-2, reads DGGITQSPKYLFRKEGQNVTLSCEQNLNHDAMYWYRQDPGQGLRLIYYSQIVNDFQKGDIAEGYSVSREKKESFPLTVTSAQKNPTAFYLCATQDRANYGYTFGSGTRLTVV.

This chain links TRBV29-1 with TRBJ2-2; D gene unclear. CDR3 size: 14 residues. V lost 0 bases and J lost 1, with 6 bases in between. CDR1 SQVTM and CDR2 ANQGSEA come from the germline V gene. For the CDR3, the DNA is TGCAGCGTTGAAGATGTTCGGAACACCGGGGAGCTGTTTTTT. Residues: CSVEDVRNTGELFF.